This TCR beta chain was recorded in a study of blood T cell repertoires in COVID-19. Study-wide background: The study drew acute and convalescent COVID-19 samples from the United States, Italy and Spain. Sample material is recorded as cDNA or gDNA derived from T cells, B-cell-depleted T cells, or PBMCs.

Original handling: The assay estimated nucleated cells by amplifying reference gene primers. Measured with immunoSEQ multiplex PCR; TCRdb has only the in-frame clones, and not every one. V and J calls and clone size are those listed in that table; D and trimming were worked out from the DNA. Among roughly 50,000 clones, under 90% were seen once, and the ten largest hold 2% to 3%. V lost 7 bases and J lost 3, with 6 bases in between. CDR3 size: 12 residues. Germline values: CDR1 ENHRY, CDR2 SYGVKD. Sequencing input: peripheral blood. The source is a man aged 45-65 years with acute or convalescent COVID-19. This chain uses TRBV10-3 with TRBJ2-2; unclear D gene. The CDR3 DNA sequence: TGTGCCATCACCACATACACCGGGGAGCTGTTTTTT. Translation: CAITTYTGELFF.